These T cell receptor beta chains were read from a single sample in a study of identical twins. MiXCR, applied by TCRdb to the 5' RACE reads, yields one record per CDR3 protein. The sample yields 1.5 million to 2 million distinct CDR3 sequences, roughly 35% seen once. The sequenced material came from cord blood. Every receptor here comes from a newborn girl in good health. Each CDR3 is given with its conserved first and last residue. The D gene is left open where the match is weak. Expanded clones get a size class; other rows say once, few or many, or leave the size out.

d_call: -
clone_size: -
j_call: TRBJ2-6
v_call: TRBV25-1
cdr3_nt: TGTGCCAGCAGTGAATCTACCTCTGGGGCCAACGTCCTGACTTTC
cdr3_aa: CASSESTSGANVLTF

d_call: TRBD2
clone_size: few
j_call: TRBJ2-7
v_call: TRBV2
cdr3_nt: TGTGCCAGCAGCGCTAGCGGGGGGGTCAATGAGCAGTACTTC
cdr3_aa: CASSASGGVNEQYF

d_call: TRBD2
clone_size: -
j_call: TRBJ2-3
v_call: TRBV6-2/TRBV6-3
cdr3_nt: TGTGCCAGCAGTTACTCTAACATCGGCCTAGCGGGTACAGATACGCAGTATTTT
cdr3_aa: CASSYSNIGLAGTDTQYF

d_call: TRBD2
clone_size: -
j_call: TRBJ2-1
v_call: TRBV10-3
cdr3_nt: TGTGCCATCAGTGAGGGACTAGCGGGACCAGATGAGCAGTTCTTC
cdr3_aa: CAISEGLAGPDEQFF

d_call: TRBD1
clone_size: few
j_call: TRBJ2-7
v_call: TRBV29-1
cdr3_nt: TGCAGCGGCGTTTTCCGACAGGGGGGCGAGCAGTACTTC
cdr3_aa: CSGVFRQGGEQYF

d_call: -
clone_size: few
j_call: TRBJ2-1
v_call: TRBV4-1
cdr3_nt: TGCGCCGGAAACCAATGGGGTAAAAAAGGTAATGAGCAGTTCTTC
cdr3_aa: CAGNQWGKKGNEQFF

d_call: TRBD2
clone_size: -
j_call: TRBJ2-7
v_call: TRBV12-3/TRBV12-4
cdr3_nt: TGTGCCAGCAGCTCGGCGGGAGTAGAGCCCTACGAGCAGTACTTC
cdr3_aa: CASSSAGVEPYEQYF

d_call: -
clone_size: -
j_call: TRBJ2-7
v_call: TRBV12-3/TRBV12-4
cdr3_nt: TGTGCCAGCAGGGCCCTCCTGAGGAATGAGCAGTACTTC
cdr3_aa: CASRALLRNEQYF

d_call: -
clone_size: -
j_call: TRBJ1-1
v_call: TRBV21-1
cdr3_nt: TGTGCCATCAGGGGGCTGAACACTGAAGCTTTCTTT
cdr3_aa: CAIRGLNTEAFF

d_call: -
clone_size: -
j_call: TRBJ2-7
v_call: TRBV20-1
cdr3_nt: TGCAGTGCTTTGTCCGGGGCAAACGAGCAGTACTTC
cdr3_aa: CSALSGANEQYF

d_call: -
clone_size: -
j_call: TRBJ2-1
v_call: TRBV19
cdr3_nt: TGTGCCAGTAGTCCGCACCGGGACTCTGCCTACAATGAGCAGTTCTTC
cdr3_aa: CASSPHRDSAYNEQFF

d_call: -
clone_size: -
j_call: TRBJ1-6
v_call: TRBV6-1
cdr3_nt: TGTGCCAGCAGACCCCTTATCAAGGGGAGCTCCTATAATTCACCCCTCCACTTT
cdr3_aa: CASRPLIKGSSYNSPLHF

d_call: TRBD2
clone_size: -
j_call: TRBJ2-7
v_call: TRBV5-1
cdr3_nt: TGCGCCAGCAGCTGGACGCCAGGGGACCTAGCGGGAGCTGGGGAGCAGTACTTC
cdr3_aa: CASSWTPGDLAGAGEQYF

d_call: -
clone_size: -
j_call: TRBJ1-1
v_call: TRBV7-2
cdr3_nt: TGTGCCAGCAAACGGGAGAACACTGAAGCTTTCTTT
cdr3_aa: CASKRENTEAFF

d_call: TRBD2
clone_size: few
j_call: TRBJ2-1
v_call: TRBV19
cdr3_nt: TGTGCCAGTAATAATCCTGCCGGGACTAGCGGGAGGGATGAGCAGTTCTTC
cdr3_aa: CASNNPAGTSGRDEQFF

d_call: TRBD2
clone_size: -
j_call: TRBJ2-7
v_call: TRBV7-9
cdr3_nt: TGTGCCAGCAGCTCTCTAGCGGGAGGAACCGAGCAGTACTTC
cdr3_aa: CASSSLAGGTEQYF

d_call: TRBD1
clone_size: -
j_call: TRBJ1-1
v_call: TRBV5-6
cdr3_nt: TGTGCCAGCAGCTGGCTGACAGGGGCCTACACTGAAGCTTTCTTT
cdr3_aa: CASSWLTGAYTEAFF

d_call: -
clone_size: few
j_call: TRBJ2-1
v_call: TRBV24-1
cdr3_nt: TGTGCCACCAGTGCAGGAGGTGAGCAGTTCTTC
cdr3_aa: CATSAGGEQFF

d_call: -
clone_size: -
j_call: TRBJ2-2
v_call: TRBV12-3/TRBV12-4
cdr3_nt: TGTGCCAGCAGTTTTGTCCCGAGCCCATATAACACCGGGGAGCTGTTTTTT
cdr3_aa: CASSFVPSPYNTGELFF

d_call: -
clone_size: -
j_call: TRBJ1-5
v_call: TRBV30
cdr3_nt: TGTGCCTGGGGCGACGGCTACCAGCCCCAGCATTTT
cdr3_aa: CAWGDGYQPQHF

d_call: TRBD2
clone_size: -
j_call: TRBJ2-3
v_call: TRBV20-1
cdr3_nt: TGCAGTGTTATGCGGGGGACCCCTAGCACAGATACGCAGTATTTT
cdr3_aa: CSVMRGTPSTDTQYF

d_call: -
clone_size: many
j_call: TRBJ1-2
v_call: TRBV29-1
cdr3_nt: TGCAGCGTGGTCGGGACTTCGGAGGGTTACACCTTC
cdr3_aa: CSVVGTSEGYTF

d_call: TRBD2
clone_size: many
j_call: TRBJ2-1
v_call: TRBV4-2
cdr3_nt: TGTGCCAGCAGCCAAGATCTAGCGGGAGCCTACAATGAGCAGTTCTTC
cdr3_aa: CASSQDLAGAYNEQFF